The 18 T cell receptor beta chains below were found in one sample sequenced in a study of cytomegalovirus exposure and HLA in healthy donors. PCR used 60 Vbeta primers and 13 Jbeta primers. TCRdb's table, derived via immunoSEQ multiplex PCR, lists solely in-frame clones and lacks some. The sample consists of approximately 44,000 clones, roughly 80% of them appearing once. Sequencing was carried out using PBMCs. All receptors derive from a man aged 50 to 59 in good health and CMV-seronegative.

This chain connects TRBV4-1 to TRBJ2-1; tentatively, D is TRBD2 (5 bases). V was clipped by 1 base and J by 2 bases, with 6 bases between them. The germline CDR1 and CDR2 sequences are MGHRA and YSYEKL. This CDR3 spans 14 amino acids. The CDR3 loop reads CASSQAGTYNEQFF. Here the CDR3 DNA reads TGCGCCAGCAGCCAAGCGGGAACCTACAATGAGCAGTTCTTC.

The CDR3 DNA follows: TGTGCCAGCAGTGATGGTGGGACAGGGGAGACCCAGTACTTC. It specifies CASSDGGTGETQYF. J is TRBJ2-5 and V is TRBV25-1, with TRBD1 matching 9 bases. J was trimmed by 5 bases and V by 3 bases; bases with no gene match: 4. CDR3 size: 14 residues. CDR1 MGHDK and CDR2 SYGVNS come from the germline V gene. The full variable domain, in which reference TRBV25-1 and TRBJ2-5 provide the parts outside the CDR3, is EADIYQTPRYLVIGTGKKITLECSQTMGHDKMYWYQQDPGMELHLIHYSYGVNSTEKGDLSSESTVSRIRTEHFPLTLESARPSHTSQYLCASSDGGTGETQYFGPGTRLLVL.

This clone turned up a few times. J is TRBJ1-1 and V is TRBV19, with D perhaps matching TRBD1 (6 bases). CDR1 is LNHDA and CDR2 is SQIVND in the germline V gene (reference sequence). The CDR3 has 13 residues. V was cut by 8 bases and J by 1 base, with 11 bases left in between. The CDR3 region is CASQGLGNTEAFF. CDR3 DNA sequence: TGTGCCAGTCAGGGGCTTGGGAACACTGAAGCTTTCTTT.

V is TRBV7-8 and J is TRBJ2-1; TRBD2 matches at 8 bases. Looked up from germline, CDR1 is SGHVS and CDR2 is FQNEAQ. The trim removed 5 bases at V and 4 bases at J, leaving 10 bases unmatched. The CDR3 consists of 16 residues. CDR3 in amino acids: CASSKDQRGSYNEQFF. The CDR3 DNA reads as TGTGCCAGCAGCAAAGACCAGCGGGGGTCTTACAATGAGCAGTTCTTC.

The V gene is TRBV7-9, the J gene TRBJ1-4; D gene unclear. CDR1 and CDR2 from the germline V gene are SEHNR and FQNEAQ (reference sequence). The CDR3 sequence is 16 residues long. V lost 5 bases and J lost 4, with 17 bases in between. CDR3 bases: TGTGCCAGCAGCCCCCTAATGTGGGCAGTTAATGAAAAACTGTTTTTT. Its translation is CASSPLMWAVNEKLFF.

V gene TRBV4-2 combines with J gene TRBJ2-2; 10 bases line up with TRBD1. The V gene end was trimmed by 3 bases and the J gene end by 5 bases; junction bases not matched to a gene: 12. The germline V gene encodes CDR1 LGHNA and CDR2 YNFKEQ. The CDR3 consists of 18 residues. In DNA, the CDR3 is TGTGCCAGCAGCCACCCTCGACAGGGGGCGGTGGGGACCGGGGAGCTGTTTTTT. It is translated as CASSHPRQGAVGTGELFF.

V gene TRBV11-1 combines with J gene TRBJ2-1; 7 bases fit TRBD2. Germline V gene sequence: CDR1 SGHAT, CDR2 FQDESV (reference sequence). With 7 bases clipped from V and 6 bases from J, the junction kept 9 bases outside the gene matches. The CDR3 sequence is 14 residues long. CDR3 residues: CASKRGPPSNEQFF. CDR3 coding DNA: TGTGCCAGCAAGCGGGGCCCCCCAAGCAATGAGCAGTTCTTC. The whole variable domain, filled in from reference TRBV11-1 and TRBJ2-1, reads EAEVAQSPRYKITEKSQAVAFWCDPISGHATLYWYRQILGQGPELLVQFQDESVVDDSQLPKDRFSAERLKGVDSTLKIQPAELGDSAMYLCASKRGPPSNEQFFGPGTRLTVL.

The rearrangement links TRBV5-8 to TRBJ2-7; TRBD1 aligns across 10 bases. J lost 5 bases, V lost 2 bases, and 4 bases had no gene match. The CDR3 spans 14 residues. The germline gives CDR1 SGHTS, CDR2 YDEGEE. The CDR3 nucleotides are TGTGCCAGCAGCTTCGGGACAGGGGTGCACGAGCAGTACTTC. Amino acids: CASSFGTGVHEQYF.

The V call is TRBV5-1, the J call TRBJ1-2; D not resolved. Deletions cut 0 bases from V and 4 bases from J, with 16 bases between. The CDR3 sequence is 16 residues long. Germline-derived CDR1 and CDR2 are SGHRS and YFSETQ. CDR3 DNA sequence: TGCGCCAGCAGCTTGGCTGGCACGACCGGAGGCTATGGCTACACCTTC. Amino acid sequence: CASSLAGTTGGYGYTF.

V usage is TRBV6-1 and J usage is TRBJ1-4; 10 positions agree with TRBD1. The ends lost 10 bases at V and 7 bases at J; junction bases unmatched: 9. The germline CDR1 and CDR2 sequences are MNHNS and SASEGT. The CDR3 length is 14 residues. The DNA for the CDR3 is TGTGCCATCTTGGACAGGGGGTCTAGTGAAAAACTGTTTTTT. It codes for CAILDRGSSEKLFF.

By proportion, this clone is medium-sized. This chain links TRBV4-3 with TRBJ2-7; 9 bases fit TRBD2. There are 15 residues in the CDR3. V lost 0 bases and J lost 2; bases outside the gene matches: 2. CDR1 and CDR2 (germline): LGHNA, YSLEER. CDR3 DNA sequence: TGCGCCAGCAGCCAAGATTTAGCGGGAGCCTACGAGCAGTACTTC. Translating it yields CASSQDLAGAYEQYF.

This CDR3 reads CASSQQGVGTEAFF. The CDR3 region has the DNA TGTGCCAGTAGTCAACAGGGGGTGGGCACTGAAGCTTTCTTT. The chain has TRBV19 and TRBJ1-1; 8 positions match TRBD1. Germline values: CDR1 LNHDA, CDR2 SQIVND (reference sequence). CDR3 size: 14 residues. V lost 5 bases, J lost 4 bases, and 6 bases stayed unmatched.

V gene TRBV6-1 combines with J gene TRBJ2-1; 10 nucleotides agree with TRBD2. The CDR3 extends over 14 amino acids. The trim removed 6 bases at V and 4 bases at J, leaving 3 bases unmatched. Germline values: CDR1 MNHNS, CDR2 SASEGT. The DNA of the CDR3 is TGTGCCAGCAGGCTACTAGCGGGGTACAATGAGCAGTTCTTC. This codes for CASRLLAGYNEQFF.

This clone was observed a single time. This sequence joins TRBV7-2 and TRBJ1-2; tentative D call: TRBD1 (6 bases). The germline V gene has CDR1 SGHTA and CDR2 FQGNSA. Trimming pared 3 bases from V and 4 bases from J, leaving 12 bases between. The CDR3 runs 14 residues. The CDR3, as DNA: TGTGCCAGCAGCTTTGGGGGGGCGAGCTATGGCTACACCTTC. This codes for CASSFGGASYGYTF.

V and J are TRBV6-5 and TRBJ1-1, with D unresolved. V lost 6 bases and J lost 3, with 11 bases in between. Per the germline V gene, CDR1 is MNHEY and CDR2 is SVGAGI. This CDR3 comprises 13 residues. The CDR3 region has the DNA TGTGCCAGCAGGATTTCTATGGACACTGAAGCTTTCTTT. Translated, it gives CASRISMDTEAFF.

The rearrangement links TRBV7-6 to TRBJ1-5; TRBD1 is a possible D gene (6 bases). Germline assignment: CDR1 SGHVS and CDR2 FNYEAQ. V lost 1 base to trimming and J lost 2 bases, with 12 bases between them. This CDR3 contains 16 residues. The DNA for the CDR3 is TGTGCCAGCAGCTTAGAGGGCCCAGGGGGCAATCAGCCCCAGCATTTT. This encodes CASSLEGPGGNQPQHF.

The rearrangement links TRBV21-1 to TRBJ1-6; TRBD1 is taken as the D call from the table, unchecked against the DNA. TRBV21-1 is noted as a pseudogene. The CDR3 extends over 11 amino acids. The CDR3 nucleotides are TGTGCCAGCAGCGGGGGCGCACCCCTCCACTTT. This gives the protein CASSGGAPLHF.

This clone was detected once. This sequence joins TRBV9 and TRBJ2-5, with D unresolved. The J call may be mistaken, given a closer DNA end match to TRBJ2-7. The CDR3 loop spans 14 amino acids. Per germline, CDR1 SGDLS and CDR2 YYNGEE. The CDR3 DNA reads TGTGCCAGCAGCGTAGGAGGCGGAACCTACGAGCAGTACTTC. It codes for CASSVGGGTYEQYF.